The 15 T cell receptor beta chains listed next were all sequenced from one sample in a study of spatial heterogeneity in lung cancer. Study results and caveats: The number of expanded tumor alpha and beta chains correlated with mutation number.

Their antigens are not known. TCRdb recomputed calls from the 5' RACE reads with MiXCR, one row per CDR3 protein. The table lists 3,500 or so distinct CDR3 sequences, about 8.7% of them singletons. The sample's time point: sample taken at primary tumor resection. The specimen was lung tumor tissue, collected at surgery. The source is a male donor with early-stage non-small cell lung cancer.

This clonotype has at least ten counts. The CDR3 DNA reads as TGTGCCAGCAGCCACTCAGTAAGCAGGAGCGCGAATCAGCCCCAGCATTTT. Its translation: CASSHSVSRSANQPQHF. This chain joins TRBV7-2 and TRBJ1-5; D ambiguous. This CDR3 has 17 residues. In germline, CDR1 is SGHTA, CDR2 FQGNSA. Trimming took 5 bases from V and 4 from J, leaving 21 bases between them.

By proportion, this clonotype is medium-sized. This sequence joins TRBV6-2 or TRBV6-3 and TRBJ2-7; D may correspond to TRBD1 or TRBD2 (5 bases each). The V end lost 4 bases, the J end lost 4 bases, and 11 bases lay between the germline ends. Germline CDR1 and CDR2: MNHEY and SVGEGT. The CDR3 runs 13 residues. The CDR3 protein is CASSSGTLYEQYF. In nucleotides, the CDR3 is TGTGCCAGCAGTTCCGGGACCTTATACGAGCAGTACTTC.

The sample holds many counts of this clonotype. This chain links TRBV7-2 with TRBJ1-4; 7 nucleotides line up with TRBD1. Germline lookup yields CDR1 SGHTA and CDR2 FQGNSA. J gave up 5 bases and V 4 bases, and 10 bases lay outside the gene matches. This CDR3 spans 16 amino acids. The CDR3: CASSSNPPGQNEKLFF. CDR3 sequence (DNA): TGTGCCAGCAGCTCCAATCCACCGGGACAGAATGAAAAACTGTTTTTT.

The genes are TRBV29-1 and TRBJ1-1, with D perhaps TRBD1 (6 bases). The V end was cut by 7 bases, the J end by 0 bases, with 9 bases between. Germline lookup yields CDR1 SQVTM and CDR2 ANQGSEA. The length of the CDR3 is 12 residues. CDR3: CSAGQMNTEAFF. The CDR3 nucleotides read TGCAGCGCGGGACAAATGAACACTGAAGCTTTCTTT.

This clonotype rates as medium-sized (0.01 to 0.1%). The V gene is TRBV12-3 or TRBV12-4, the J gene TRBJ1-1, with TRBD1 as a possible D gene (5 bases). The CDR3 loop spans 13 amino acids. V was cut by 5 bases and J by 1 base, with 8 bases left in between. CDR3 protein: CASSTGQNTEAFF. The CDR3 DNA is TGTGCCAGCAGTACCGGACAGAACACTGAAGCTTTCTTT.

This clonotype was observed many times. The chain employs TRBV28 and TRBJ1-6; 7 positions match TRBD1. This CDR3 has 14 residues. V dropped 6 bases and J dropped 4; count of bases not matched to a gene: 3. Germline values: CDR1 MDHEN, CDR2 SYDVKM. CDR3 nucleotide sequence: TGTGCCAGCAGGCAGGGGGGATATAATTCACCCCTCCACTTT. The encoded protein is CASRQGGYNSPLHF.

Judged by abundance, this clonotype is medium-sized. The chain links TRBV9 to TRBJ2-5; 8 bases are shared with TRBD2. The CDR3 loop spans 16 amino acids. The V and J ends lost 0 bases and 4 bases, in that order; junction bases with no gene match: 8. CDR1 is SGDLS and CDR2 is YYNGEE in the germline V gene. The CDR3 nucleotides are TGTGCCAGCAGCGTAGGGTTTGCGGGGGGCCCAGAGACCCAGTACTTC. Its protein product is CASSVGFAGGPETQYF.

This clonotype came up many times. This sequence joins TRBV4-1 and TRBJ1-5; no firm D call. CDR1 MGHRA and CDR2 YSYEKL come from the germline V gene. The CDR3 covers 13 residues. Deletions cut 3 bases from V and 0 bases from J, with 3 bases between. The CDR3 DNA sequence: TGCGCCAGCAGCCAGGATAGCAATCAGCCCCAGCATTTT. Its translation is CASSQDSNQPQHF.

The chain combines TRBV28 with TRBJ2-5; weak D call: TRBD2 (5 bases). V was pared by 6 bases and J by 3 bases, with 8 bases between. Germline V gene data show CDR1 as MDHEN and CDR2 as SYDVKM. This CDR3 is 12 amino acids long. Here the CDR3 DNA reads TGTGCCAGCAGATCAGCGGAAGAGACCCAGTACTTC. Translation gives CASRSAEETQYF.

This clonotype is labeled medium-sized (0.01 to 0.1%). The CDR3 nucleotides are TGTGCCAGCAGTTTCCGGGGTATCGGTGAAAAACTGTTTTTT. It translates to CASSFRGIGEKLFF. The chain links TRBV12-3 or TRBV12-4 to TRBJ1-4; the D is unclear. The CDR3 sequence is 14 residues long. Trimming stripped 3 bases from V and 7 bases from J, with 12 bases between.

This clonotype occurred many times. V gene TRBV14 combines with J gene TRBJ2-7; 9 bases agree with TRBD2. CDR1 is SGHDN, CDR2 FVKESK, per germline. The ends lost 1 base at V and 7 bases at J; junction bases unmatched: 8. CDR3 length: 15 amino acids. The CDR3 DNA sequence: TGTGCCAGCAGCCAAGTGGCGGGAGGGCCGGGTGAGCAGTACTTC. Its protein product is CASSQVAGGPGEQYF.

By frequency in the sample, this clonotype is medium-sized. The chain couples TRBV6-2 or TRBV6-3 to TRBJ1-5; D is perhaps TRBD1 (5 bases). V was cut by 6 bases and J by 4 bases, with 10 bases left in between. Germline-derived CDR1 and CDR2 are MNHEY and SVGEGT. The CDR3 spans 13 residues. The CDR3 nucleotides are TGTGCCAGCAGGTCGGGGCGGAATCAGCCCCAGCATTTT. Amino acid sequence: CASRSGRNQPQHF.

Ten or more counts support this clonotype. The rearrangement uses TRBV28 and TRBJ2-1, with D maybe TRBD2 (5 bases). The length of the CDR3 is 13 residues. In germline, CDR1 is MDHEN, CDR2 SYDVKM. Trimming took 7 bases from V and 4 from J, leaving 11 bases between them. The DNA for the CDR3 is TGTGCCAGCACCCGGGGATATTACAATGAGCAGTTCTTC. Its translation is CASTRGYYNEQFF.

In its sample, this clonotype ranks as medium-sized. V gene TRBV7-2 combines with J gene TRBJ2-1; D is undetermined. The V gene lost 0 bases and the J gene lost 9 bases, with 9 bases spanning the gap. The germline CDR1 and CDR2 sequences are SGHTA and FQGNSA. CDR3 length: 13 amino acids. The CDR3 region is CASSLAKSSEQFF. Here the CDR3 DNA reads TGTGCCAGCAGCTTAGCAAAATCAAGTGAGCAGTTCTTC.

Relative to its sample, this clonotype is large (0.1 to 1%). The chain couples TRBV12-3 or TRBV12-4 to TRBJ2-2; 7 bases fit TRBD1. Trimming cost V 6 bases and J 0 bases; bases outside gene matches: 10. This CDR3 region has 17 residues. The CDR3 loop is CASRKLKGQSNTGELFF. CDR3 DNA: TGTGCCAGCAGAAAATTGAAGGGACAGTCGAACACCGGGGAGCTGTTTTTT.